Listed below are T cell receptor beta chains from one sample, sequenced in a study of blood T cell repertoires in COVID-19. Here immunoSEQ multiplex PCR was the method, and the copy in TCRdb shows in-frame clones only, minus some. Of under 150,000 clones in the sample, around 90% were seen once. The sequenced material came from peripheral blood. Source of these receptors: a woman between 45 and 65 years old with acute or convalescent COVID-19. CDR3s include the opening cysteine and the closing phenylalanine or tryptophan. A D gene is named only where the DNA matches it firmly. The size entry is marked missing in some rows and otherwise reads once, few, many or a size class.

V	J	size	D	length	DNA	CDR3
TRBV6-5	TRBJ1-4	NA	NA	15	TGTGCCAGCAGCCTATCAGGGATTCGGAACGAAAAACTGTTTTTT	CASSLSGIRNEKLFF
TRBV5-1	TRBJ1-1	NA	NA	15	TGCGCCAGCAGCTTTTACGGGACATTGGACACTGAAGCTTTCTTT	CASSFYGTLDTEAFF
TRBV27	TRBJ2-7	NA	TRBD1	14	TGTGCCAGCAGTGGGACAGGGGGCGGAGGTGAGCAGTACTTC	CASSGTGGGGEQYF
TRBV6-2/TRBV6-3	TRBJ2-1	NA	NA	13	TGTGCCAGCAGCTCTCATCGCGACAATGAGCAGTTCTTC	CASSSHRDNEQFF
TRBV11-2	TRBJ2-2	NA	TRBD2	15	TGTGCCAGCAGCTTGGCGGGGGGGCATTCCGGGGAGCTGTTTTTT	CASSLAGGHSGELFF
TRBV2	TRBJ2-1	NA	TRBD2	15	TGTGCCAGCAGTGACCTAGCGGGAGGCTACAATGAGCAGTTCTTC	CASSDLAGGYNEQFF
TRBV11-1	TRBJ1-2	NA	TRBD1	13	TGTGCCAGCAGCCTGGGACAGGGACGTGGCTACACCTTC	CASSLGQGRGYTF
TRBV28	TRBJ2-1	NA	NA	14	TGTGCCAGCAGTCCGGCCGACGGGGTGAGTGAGCAGTTCTTC	CASSPADGVSEQFF
TRBV6-6	TRBJ1-2	NA	TRBD1	14	TGTGCCAGCACCCCCCCGGGGGACAGTCCTGGCTACACCTTC	CASTPPGDSPGYTF
TRBV6-2/TRBV6-3	TRBJ1-1	NA	NA	13	TGTGCCAGCAGTTTCTTAGGGGATTCTGAAGCTTTCTTT	CASSFLGDSEAFF
TRBV6-6	TRBJ1-1	few	NA	13	TGTGCCAGCAGTCTTGCGGTGAACACTGAAGCTTTCTTT	CASSLAVNTEAFF
TRBV7-2	TRBJ2-7	NA	NA	14	TGTGCCAGCAGCTTGGGCCCCGGGGCCTACGAGCAGTACTTC	CASSLGPGAYEQYF